This TCR beta chain was captured by sequencing in a study of T-cell reconstitution after alpha-beta-depleted transplantation in children. This clonotype came up many times. This sample's TCRbeta library carried unique molecular identifier barcodes. TCRdb reanalysed the PCR reads using MiXCR and keeps one entry per CDR3 protein. The sample shows around 340,000 distinct CDR3 sequences, 10% to 15% of them seen only once. V lost 4 bases to trimming and J lost 6 bases; unmatched junction nucleotides: 8. Germline CDR1 reads SGHRS; CDR2 reads YFSETQ. This CDR3 region has 14 residues. The sequence came from a human donor who donated a stem cell graft to a child with Fanconi anemia. The sequencing used PBMCs, collected from the stem cell graft. This chain uses TRBV5-1 with TRBJ1-1; 8 bases match TRBD1. Written as DNA, the CDR3 is TGCGCCAGCAGCGATCCACAGGGGGGCTCTGAAGCTTTCTTT. It translates to CASSDPQGGSEAFF.